This T cell receptor (beta chain) was identified during a study of T cells in Graves' hyperthyroidism and ophthalmopathy. This clonotype was detected ten times or more. Trimming left V 2 bases short and J 0 bases short, with 10 bases between. Germline assignment: CDR1 SGHKS and CDR2 YYEKEE (reference sequence). The CDR3 sequence is 15 residues long. Amplified TCR beta CDR3 regions came from RNA transcripts. Initially, a first-round RT-PCR of the TCR CDR3 employed the HTBI primer set. Each CDR3 protein gets one entry after TCRdb re-called the multiplex PCR reads with MiXCR. The sample carries around 300,000 distinct CDR3 sequences, approximately 14% recorded once.

Sample: blood. The rearrangement uses TRBV5-5 and TRBJ2-3, with a possible D match to TRBD2 (6 bases). The receptor comes from a woman aged 40-49 years with Graves' hyperthyroidism. The CDR3 region has the DNA TGTGCCAGCAGCTTATCGGGACTGAGCACAGATACGCAGTATTTT. Its protein is CASSLSGLSTDTQYF. The whole variable domain, remainder taken from reference TRBV5-5 and TRBJ2-3, is DAGVTQSPTHLIKTRGQQVTLRCSPISGHKSVSWYQQVLGQGPQFIFQYYEKEERGRGNFPDRFSARQFPNYSSELNVNALLLGDSALYLCASSLSGLSTDTQYFGPGTRLTVL.